This T cell receptor (beta chain) appears in the sequencing data of a study of CD8 T cells in Susac syndrome. Reverse transcription of about 0.45 to 1 ug RNA used random hexamers. TCRdb ran MiXCR on the immunoSEQ multiplex PCR reads and lists one entry per CDR3 protein. The sample lists 150,000 to 200,000 distinct CDR3 sequences; roughly 94% were seen once. The CDR3 contains 13 residues. The germline V gene has CDR1 SGHRS and CDR2 YFSETQ. V lost 0 bases to trimming and J lost 3 bases, with 6 bases between them. The T cells that were sequenced for TCR beta were CD8+ and CD4+ cells from blood. Bulk CD8+ and CD4+ cells came from magnetic negative isolation; CD8+ TEMRA by FACS. In this sample, this clonotype turned up once.

The receptor comes from a human donor with multiple sclerosis. This sequence joins TRBV5-1 and TRBJ1-1; D remains unclear. The sample consisted of CD4+ T cells from PBMCs. In nucleotides, the CDR3 is TGCGCCAGCAGCTTGGGGATGGACACTGAAGCTTTCTTT. It translates to CASSLGMDTEAFF.